This T cell receptor (beta chain) stems from a study of persistence of HIV-infected CD4 T cells. Cells were stimulated with CMV-infected fibroblast lysates at 8 to 10 ug/mL. Sorted nonresponding memory CD4+ T cells were CD40L-negative, CD69-negative, CD45RO-high. Donors were HIV-1-infected adults who began suppressive ART during chronic infection. Donors had CD4+ T cell counts above 400 cells/uL and were CMV-seropositive. Germline-derived CDR1 and CDR2 are MNHEY and SVGAGI. Trimming removed 6 bases from V and 5 bases from J, with 4 bases in between. The length of the CDR3 is 11 residues. The libraries were made with immunoSEQ version 4 in survey mode. Repertoires were generated with immunoSEQ multiplex PCR, while TCRdb's copy carries only in-frame clones and drops some. This sample has about 28,000 clones; almost 85% occur once, and the top ten carry around 4.6%. Remarks on this clone: Its antigen is not known.

Material: CD4+ T cells sorted from PBMCs after roughly 18-hour stimulation, obtained from a patient who received antiretroviral therapy. The origin of this receptor is an adult man with HIV who was CMV-seropositive. The chain uses TRBV6-5 and TRBJ2-2; D gene uncertain. Here the CDR3 reads CASRQTGELFF. The CDR3 region has the DNA TGTGCCAGCAGACAGACCGGGGAGCTGTTTTTT.